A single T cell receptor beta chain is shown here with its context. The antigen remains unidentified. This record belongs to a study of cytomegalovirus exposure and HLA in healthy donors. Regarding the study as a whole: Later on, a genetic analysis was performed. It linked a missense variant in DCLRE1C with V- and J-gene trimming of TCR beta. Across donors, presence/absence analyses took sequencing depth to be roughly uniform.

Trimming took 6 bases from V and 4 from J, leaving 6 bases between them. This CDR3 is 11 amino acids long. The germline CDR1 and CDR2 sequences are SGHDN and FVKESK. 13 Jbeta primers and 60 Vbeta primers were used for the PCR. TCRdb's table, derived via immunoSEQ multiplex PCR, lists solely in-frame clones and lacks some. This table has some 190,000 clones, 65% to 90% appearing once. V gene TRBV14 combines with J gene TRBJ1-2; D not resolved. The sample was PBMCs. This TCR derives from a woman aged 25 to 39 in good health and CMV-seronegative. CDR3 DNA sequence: TGTGCCAGCAGTGCGGGCTATGGCTACACCTTC. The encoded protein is CASSAGYGYTF.